This record looks at one T cell receptor beta chain sequence and its context. The antigen is unknown. This entry is derived from a study of CXCR3-negative and CXCR3-positive naive CD8 T cells. As for the study in general: About 135 million TRB reads in total, about 1.5 +/- 0.3 million per library.

Germline V gene sequence: CDR1 SGHKS, CDR2 YYEKEE (reference sequence). The CDR3 sequence is 14 residues long. Study-wide results and limits: Similar TRBV-TRBJ usage characterized naive CXCR3-negative and CXCR3-positive cells; memory cells differed. Whereas both naive subsets had comparably high diversity, memory CD8+ cells had much lower diversity. For CXCR3-positive naive cells, TRB CDR3s were more hydrophobic than those of CXCR3-negative naive cells.

It was by 5' RACE with UMI labels that the TRB cDNA libraries were prepared. Using the 5' RACE reads, TCRdb records one entry per CDR3 protein without DNA. The clone table shows approximately 66,000 distinct CDR3 sequences, with the ten largest holding approximately 1.5%. This chain joins TRBV5-5 and TRBJ2-4; TCRdb gives TRBD1 as the D gene, but with no DNA this cannot be confirmed. Sequencing was carried out using naive CXCR3- CD8+ T cells from blood. Specified subset: CD45RO-CCR7+CD27+CD95- naive CD8+ T cells lacking CXCR3 (TNR3-). This clonotype was sampled from a human donor in good health. Some clones in this sample may be carry-over from other donors' samples. CDR3 loop: CASSLQGSKNIQYF.